This TCR beta chain was retrieved from a study of OX40 agonist ivuxolimab in advanced cancers. On the study more broadly: Approximately 40% of patients had received prior checkpoint inhibitor therapy.

Germline V CDR1 and CDR2: MDHEN, SYDVKM. This CDR3 spans 13 amino acids. Unmatched junction bases numbered 3, after V lost 4 bases and J lost 4 bases. This clone has just one count. Its antigen is still unknown. Study findings and constraints: At 0.1 to 3.0 mg/kg, CD4+ and CD8+ blood T cells expanded clonally by week 6.

Some clones are missing from TCRdb's copy, which holds only in-frame ones; the method was immunoSEQ multiplex PCR. The table shows tens of thousands of clones, with approximately 90% occurring only once. Source: CD4+ or CD8+ T cells sorted from blood, taken in a trial of the OX40 agonist ivuxolimab. This chain links TRBV28 with TRBJ1-2; 7 bases line up with TRBD1. This sequence was found in an adult with an advanced solid tumor such as melanoma, head and neck, liver or kidney cancer. The CDR3, as DNA: TGTGCCAGCAGTTCGGGGACAGCCTATGGCTACACCTTC. It translates to CASSSGTAYGYTF.